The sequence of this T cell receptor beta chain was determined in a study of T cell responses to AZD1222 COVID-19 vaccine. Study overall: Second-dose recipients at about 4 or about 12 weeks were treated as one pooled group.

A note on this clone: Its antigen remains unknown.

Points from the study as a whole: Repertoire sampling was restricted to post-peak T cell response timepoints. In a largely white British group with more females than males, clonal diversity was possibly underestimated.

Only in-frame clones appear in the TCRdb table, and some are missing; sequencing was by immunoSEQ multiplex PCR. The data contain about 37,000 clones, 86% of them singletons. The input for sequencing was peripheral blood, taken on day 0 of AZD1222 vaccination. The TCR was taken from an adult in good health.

This chain's CDR3 is CASSASPGEGNQPQHF. The CDR3 DNA sequence: TGTGCCAGCAGTGCTTCTCCGGGGGAAGGAAATCAGCCCCAGCATTTT. The chain joins TRBV25-1 to TRBJ1-5; D is possibly TRBD1 (5 bases). Germline assignment: CDR1 MGHDK and CDR2 SYGVNS. V was shortened by 4 bases and J by 4 bases, with 17 bases between the two germline ends. This CDR3 comprises 16 residues.